The 27 T cell receptor beta chains listed next were all sequenced from one sample in a study of PD-L1 blockade in urothelial cancer. Using immunoSEQ multiplex PCR, the repertoire was profiled, and TCRdb retains in-frame clones only, with some absent. The top ten clones hold over 9% of a sample with tens of thousands of clones, more than 90% of them seen once. The source was PBMCs, collected around atezolizumab (anti-PD-L1) treatment. The receptors shown here come from a man aged 55 to 69 with urothelial cancer.

The gene calls are TRBV7-3 and TRBJ2-5; 7 bases agree with TRBD2. Germline CDR1 SGHTA, CDR2 FQGTGA. V lost 1 base and J lost 5; bases outside the gene matches: 7. The CDR3 sequence is 15 residues long. CDR3 protein: CASSLNGGLGETQYF. CDR3 DNA sequence: TGTGCCAGCAGCTTAAACGGGGGGTTAGGGGAGACCCAGTACTTC.

V gene TRBV18 combines with J gene TRBJ1-4; 9 bases are shared with TRBD1. CDR1 is KGHSH and CDR2 is LQKENI in the germline V gene. The CDR3 has 15 amino acids. V was clipped by 5 bases and J by 7 bases; unmatched bases: 8. The CDR3, as DNA: TGTGCCAGCTCAGAAACAGGGGGCTCCGGTGAAAAACTGTTTTTT. This codes for CASSETGGSGEKLFF.

This clone was detected a few times. This chain links TRBV5-4 with TRBJ1-1; D is unresolved. V lost 1 base and J 5 bases, leaving 6 bases between the germline ends. Per germline, CDR1 SGHNT and CDR2 YYREEE (reference sequence). The CDR3 length is 12 residues. CDR3 nucleotides: TGTGCCAGCAGCTTGTTCGAGACTGAAGCTTTCTTT. Amino acid sequence: CASSLFETEAFF.

The CDR3 is CASSLVRLIAGGDTGELFF. The CDR3, as DNA: TGTGCCAGCAGCTTAGTCCGGCTTATAGCGGGAGGGGACACCGGGGAGCTGTTTTTT. V is TRBV7-2 and J is TRBJ2-2; 11 bases line up with TRBD2. V lost 1 base, J lost 3 bases, and 10 bases stayed unmatched. The CDR3 consists of 19 residues. Germline CDR1 and CDR2: SGHTA and FQGNSA.

This clone was seen once. The chain employs TRBV30 and TRBJ1-4, with D hard to call. V lost 0 bases and J 4 bases, leaving 3 bases between the germline ends. This CDR3 has 12 amino acids. CDR1 GTSNPN and CDR2 SVGIG come from the germline V gene (reference sequence). CDR3 region: CAWSVYNEKLFF. Written as DNA, the CDR3 is TGTGCCTGGAGTGTCTATAATGAAAAACTGTTTTTT.

This chain joins TRBV28 and TRBJ2-7; 10 bases agree with TRBD2. The V gene's germline CDR1 is MDHEN and CDR2 SYDVKM. This CDR3 contains 14 residues. The V gene end was trimmed by 3 bases and the J gene end by 4 bases; junction bases not matched to a gene: 3. The CDR3 reads CASSLTSGLYEQYF. CDR3 nucleotide sequence: TGTGCCAGCAGTTTGACTAGCGGGTTGTACGAGCAGTACTTC.

This sequence joins TRBV9 and TRBJ2-5; 12 nucleotides align to TRBD2. The CDR3 has 15 amino acids. The germline V gene has CDR1 SGDLS and CDR2 YYNGEE. V lost 3 bases, J lost 5 bases, and 5 bases stayed unmatched. The CDR3 region is CASSASGGAGETQYF. The CDR3 DNA reads TGTGCCAGCAGCGCTAGCGGGGGGGCGGGCGAGACCCAGTACTTC.

V gene TRBV6-1 combines with J gene TRBJ1-1; TRBD1 matches at 7 bases. V lost 10 bases to trimming and J lost 5 bases; unmatched junction nucleotides: 10. The germline gives CDR1 MNHNS, CDR2 SASEGT. The CDR3 loop spans 13 amino acids. Here the CDR3 reads CATTGVLGTEAFF. Here the CDR3 DNA reads TGTGCCACAACAGGGGTTCTGGGGACTGAAGCTTTCTTT.

The chain employs TRBV9 and TRBJ2-5, with no clear D. The CDR3 covers 13 residues. V was clipped by 4 bases and J by 1 base, with 8 bases between them. Germline assignment: CDR1 SGDLS and CDR2 YYNGEE. This CDR3 reads CASSPRAQETQYF. The CDR3 nucleotides read TGTGCCAGCAGCCCCCGCGCCCAAGAGACCCAGTACTTC.

V is TRBV2 and J is TRBJ1-2; D possibly corresponds to TRBD1 (5 bases). The V end was cut by 4 bases, the J end by 7 bases, with 7 bases between. Looked up from germline, CDR1 is SNHLY and CDR2 is FYNNEI. The CDR3 has 11 residues. The CDR3 loop is CASSVGVGYTF. CDR3 DNA sequence: TGTGCCAGCAGTGTAGGGGTTGGCTACACCTTC.

J is TRBJ2-7 and V is TRBV2, with 12 bases identical to TRBD2. The CDR3 consists of 14 residues. V shed 5 bases, J shed 5 bases, and the junction held 4 bases outside the gene matches. CDR1 and CDR2 from the germline V gene are SNHLY and FYNNEI. The CDR3 here is CASSTTSGGDEQYF. CDR3 DNA: TGTGCCAGCAGTACGACTAGCGGGGGAGACGAGCAGTACTTC. Complete variable domain (other parts from reference TRBV2 and TRBJ2-7): EPEVTQTPSHQVTQMGQEVILRCVPISNHLYFYWYRQILGQKVEFLVSFYNNEISEKSEIFDDQFSVERPDGSNFTLKIRSTKLEDSAMYFCASSTTSGGDEQYFGPGTRLTVT.

This chain connects TRBV30 to TRBJ1-5; TRBD1 aligns across 8 bases. V gave up 1 base and J gave up 2 bases; unmatched junction bases: 1. CDR1 is GTSNPN, CDR2 SVGIG, per germline (reference sequence). There are 14 residues in the CDR3. The CDR3 loop reads CAWSGGQGNQPQHF. DNA of the CDR3: TGTGCCTGGAGTGGGGGACAGGGCAATCAGCCCCAGCATTTT.

Only one count was recorded for this clone. The chain links TRBV19 to TRBJ2-6; TRBD2 agrees at 7 bases. This CDR3 comprises 19 residues. CDR1 LNHDA and CDR2 SQIVND come from the germline V gene (reference sequence). After removal of 5 bases from V and 0 bases from J, the junction contained 13 bases not matched to a gene. As DNA, the CDR3 is TGTGCCAGTAGTCTATGGGTGGGGGGGGAACCCTCTGGGGCCAACGTCCTGACTTTC. Protein: CASSLWVGGEPSGANVLTF.

The V gene is TRBV6-1, the J gene TRBJ2-1; 9 nucleotides match TRBD2. J lost 14 bases, V lost 3 bases, and 8 bases had no gene match. Germline CDR1 and CDR2: MNHNS and SASEGT. This CDR3 has 13 amino acids. The CDR3 loop reads CASSEGSGRVEFF. The CDR3 DNA is TGTGCCAGCAGTGAGGGTAGCGGGAGAGTGGAGTTCTTC.

The CDR3 sequence: CASSRRQGPTNTEAFF. In nucleotides, the CDR3 is TGTGCCAGCTCACGGAGACAGGGGCCGACGAACACTGAAGCTTTCTTT. V and J are TRBV18 and TRBJ1-1; 8 bases match TRBD1. The CDR3 spans 16 residues. The V segment lost 4 bases and the J segment 1 base; nucleotides outside the gene matches: 8. Germline V lookup: CDR1 KGHSH, CDR2 LQKENI.

Only a few counts were recorded for this clone. The J gene is TRBJ2-2, the V gene TRBV7-2; D unclear. The length of the CDR3 is 13 residues. Germline V gene lookup returns CDR1 SGHTA and CDR2 FQGNSA. The V end lost 4 bases, the J end lost 2 bases, and 5 bases lay between the germline ends. The CDR3 DNA reads as TGTGCCAGCAGCTATCTAAACACCGGGGAGCTGTTTTTT. Translating it yields CASSYLNTGELFF.

The J gene is TRBJ1-1, the V gene TRBV13; no clear D gene. The CDR3 contains 14 residues. Germline V gives CDR1 PRHDT, CDR2 FYEKMQ (reference sequence). Trimming took off 8 bases at V and 1 base at J, with 14 bases between the two ends. Here the CDR3 DNA reads TGTGCCAGCCGGACTCTATGGGGGAACACTGAAGCTTTCTTT. Encoded protein: CASRTLWGNTEAFF. The full variable domain, rest sourced from reference TRBV13 and TRBJ1-1, is AAGVIQSPRHLIKEKRETATLKCYPIPRHDTVYWYQQGPGQDPQFLISFYEKMQSDKGSIPDRFSAQQFSDYHSELNMSSLELGDSALYFCASRTLWGNTEAFFGQGTRLTVV.

This chain uses TRBV4-2 with TRBJ2-7; TRBD2 aligns across 11 bases. V lost 2 bases to trimming and J lost 5 bases; unmatched junction nucleotides: 14. The CDR3 spans 18 residues. The germline V gene encodes CDR1 LGHNA and CDR2 YNFKEQ. The CDR3 spells CASSQSLTSGSFLHEQYF. DNA of the CDR3: TGTGCCAGCAGCCAATCACTTACTAGCGGGAGTTTTCTCCACGAGCAGTACTTC.

V and J are TRBV11-2 and TRBJ1-1; no clear D gene. Looked up from germline, CDR1 is SGHAT and CDR2 is FQNNGV. The length of the CDR3 is 12 residues. V lost 6 bases and J 3 bases, leaving 8 bases between the germline ends. CDR3 sequence (DNA): TGTGCCAGCAGGGCTCTGGACACTGAAGCTTTCTTT. Translating it yields CASRALDTEAFF.

The chain joins TRBV5-4 to TRBJ1-6; 7 bases agree with TRBD1. Germline V gives CDR1 SGHNT, CDR2 YYREEE (reference sequence). J lost 6 bases, V lost 3 bases, and 9 bases had no gene match. The CDR3 is 16 amino acids. The CDR3 region has the DNA TGTGCCAGCAGCTCGTCACAGGGGATTAGTAATTCACCCCTCCACTTT. This sequence encodes CASSSSQGISNSPLHF.

The chain is built from TRBV5-1 and TRBJ2-2; D is ambiguous. V lost 2 bases, J lost 4 bases, and 12 bases lay in between. The CDR3 is 15 residues long. Germline V CDR1 and CDR2: SGHRS, YFSETQ. CDR3 nucleotide sequence: TGCGCCAGCAGCTTACGACAAGGTCGCACCGGGGAGCTGTTTTTT. Translated, it gives CASSLRQGRTGELFF. Combining the CDR3 with reference TRBV5-1 and TRBJ2-2 gives the whole variable domain KAGVTQTPRYLIKTRGQQVTLSCSPISGHRSVSWYQQTPGQGLQFLFEYFSETQRNKGNFPGRFSGRQFSNSRSEMNVSTLELGDSALYLCASSLRQGRTGELFFGEGSRLTVL.

This clone appeared a few times. The chain has TRBV28 and TRBJ1-3, with TRBD1 matching 8 bases. V shed 6 bases and J 0 bases; nucleotides not matched to a gene: 10. This CDR3 is built from 17 residues. CDR1 and CDR2 (germline): MDHEN, SYDVKM. Here the CDR3 reads CASSTDRVTLSGNTIYF. CDR3 bases: TGTGCCAGCAGCACGGACAGGGTAACCCTCTCTGGAAACACCATATATTTT. Full variable domain (missing parts from reference TRBV28 and TRBJ1-3): DVKVTQSSRYLVKRTGEKVFLECVQDMDHENMFWYRQDPGLGLRLIYFSYDVKMKEKGDIPEGYSVSREKKERFSLILESASTNQTSMYLCASSTDRVTLSGNTIYFGEGSWLTVV.

The V call is TRBV13, the J call TRBJ2-3; 7 bases are a match to TRBD2. This CDR3 spans 14 amino acids. In germline, CDR1 is PRHDT, CDR2 FYEKMQ (reference sequence). V was pared by 5 bases and J by 9 bases, with 11 bases of the junction left unmatched. The CDR3 DNA reads as TGTGCCAGCAGCCCCGGACTAGGTTTCGGGACGCAGTATTTT. It is translated as CASSPGLGFGTQYF. Using reference TRBV13 and TRBJ2-3 for the parts outside the CDR3, the full variable domain is AAGVIQSPRHLIKEKRETATLKCYPIPRHDTVYWYQQGPGQDPQFLISFYEKMQSDKGSIPDRFSAQQFSDYHSELNMSSLELGDSALYFCASSPGLGFGTQYFGPGTRLTVL.

Points on this clone: Its ends do not fully match the called genes, so a read error is possible. V usage is TRBV7-2 and J usage is TRBJ1-2; a possible D gene is TRBD1 (5 bases). Germline assignment: CDR1 SGHTA and CDR2 FQGNSA. CDR3 length equals 14 residues. The CDR3 bases are TGTGCCAGCAGCTCAGGACATCCGGGGGAAAAATACGCCTTC. Amino acid sequence: CASSSGHPGEKYAF.

V is TRBV19 and J is TRBJ2-7, with 14 bases matching TRBD2. The CDR3 totals 17 residues. J gave up 7 bases and V 5 bases, and 13 bases lay outside the gene matches. CDR1 LNHDA and CDR2 SQIVND come from the germline V gene (reference sequence). This CDR3 is CASSLREPGLAGVEQYF. For the CDR3, the DNA is TGTGCCAGTAGTCTGAGGGAACCGGGACTAGCGGGGGTTGAGCAGTACTTC.

As DNA, the CDR3 is TGTGCCAGTAGTCCTTTCGGACAGGGGATTCAGCCCCAGCATTTT. This gives the protein CASSPFGQGIQPQHF. The chain combines TRBV19 with TRBJ1-5; TRBD1 matches at 9 bases. The CDR3 loop spans 15 amino acids. The V and J ends lost 5 bases and 6 bases, in that order; junction bases with no gene match: 8. Germline V gene data show CDR1 as LNHDA and CDR2 as SQIVND (reference sequence).

V usage is TRBV9 and J usage is TRBJ2-5; 9 bases line up with TRBD2. CDR1 SGDLS and CDR2 YYNGEE come from the germline V gene. J gave up 4 bases and V 0 bases, and 7 bases lay outside the gene matches. This CDR3 is built from 16 residues. The CDR3 sequence: CASSVGNSGRGETQYF. The CDR3 DNA follows: TGTGCCAGCAGCGTAGGCAATAGCGGGAGAGGAGAGACCCAGTACTTC.